One and the same sample provided the 5 T cell receptor beta chains below, sequenced in a study of blood T cell repertoires in COVID-19. The data were produced by immunoSEQ multiplex PCR, yet TCRdb's version contains in-frame clones alone and is incomplete. This table has 150,000 to 200,000 clones, roughly nine tenths appearing once. The sequencing input was peripheral blood. The source is a woman aged 60-75 years with COVID-19, enrolled during active disease.

The chain has TRBV15 and TRBJ1-5, with D unresolved. V was cut by 11 bases and J by 1 base, with 27 bases left in between. The CDR3 length is 18 residues. Germline V gene sequence: CDR1 LNHNV, CDR2 YYDKDF (reference sequence). For the CDR3, the DNA is TGTGCCTCGTCACCGGGATTCTCGGCAGTCTGGAGCAATCAGCCCCAGCATTTT. Protein: CASSPGFSAVWSNQPQHF.

This chain connects TRBV9 to TRBJ2-7, with a weak D call TRBD2 (6 bases). The CDR3 has 13 amino acids. Germline V CDR1 and CDR2: SGDLS, YYNGEE. V gave up 4 bases and J gave up 4 bases, with 12 bases separating them. The CDR3 DNA sequence: TGTGCCAGCAGCCCCCGAGGGAGGTACGAGCAGTACTTC. Amino acids: CASSPRGRYEQYF.

The V call is TRBV5-1, the J call TRBJ2-1; TRBD2 might be the D (5 bases). From germline, CDR1 is SGHRS and CDR2 YFSETQ. This CDR3 is 12 amino acids long. Trimming pared 2 bases from V and 11 bases from J, leaving 11 bases between. DNA of the CDR3: TGCGCCAGCAGCTTACCTAGCCACAAGCAGTTCTTC. It encodes CASSLPSHKQFF.

The genes are TRBV30 and TRBJ1-3, with unresolved D. V shed 4 bases and J shed 3 bases, with 7 bases lying between them. This CDR3 has 12 residues. The germline CDR1 and CDR2 sequences are GTSNPN and SVGIG (reference sequence). The CDR3 loop is CAWKAVGNTIYF. The CDR3 DNA reads as TGTGCCTGGAAGGCGGTTGGAAACACCATATATTTT. The entire variable domain, with the rest obtained from reference TRBV30 and TRBJ1-3, is as follows: SQTIHQWPATLVQPVGSPLSLECTVEGTSNPNLYWYRQAAGRGLQLLFYSVGIGQISSEVPQNLSASRPQDRQFILSSKKLLLSDSGFYLCAWKAVGNTIYFGEGSWLTVV.

The rearrangement joins TRBV6-1 to TRBJ2-1; 10 bases agree with TRBD2. V trimming: 3 bases; J trimming: 4 bases; junction bases outside the gene matches: 3. The CDR3 is made up of 15 amino acids. Germline-derived CDR1 and CDR2 are MNHNS and SASEGT. Here the CDR3 DNA reads TGTGCCAGCAGTGAGGTTAGCGGGGGGTACAATGAGCAGTTCTTC. Its protein product is CASSEVSGGYNEQFF.